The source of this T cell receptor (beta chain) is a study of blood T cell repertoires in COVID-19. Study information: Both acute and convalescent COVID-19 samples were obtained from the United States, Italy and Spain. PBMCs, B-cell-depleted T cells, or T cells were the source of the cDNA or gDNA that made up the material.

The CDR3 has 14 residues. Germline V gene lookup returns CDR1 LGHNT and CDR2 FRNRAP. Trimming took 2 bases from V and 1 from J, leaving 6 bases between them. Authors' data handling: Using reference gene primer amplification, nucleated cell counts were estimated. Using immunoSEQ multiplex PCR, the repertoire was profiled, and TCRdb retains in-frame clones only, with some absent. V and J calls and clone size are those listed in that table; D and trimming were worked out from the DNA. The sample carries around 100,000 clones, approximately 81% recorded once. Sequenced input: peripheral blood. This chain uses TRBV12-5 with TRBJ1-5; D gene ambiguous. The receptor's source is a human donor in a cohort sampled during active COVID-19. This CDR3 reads CASGLSGSNQPQHF. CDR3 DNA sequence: TGTGCTAGTGGTTTGTCCGGGAGCAATCAGCCCCAGCATTTT.